The clone carrying this T cell receptor beta chain occurred many times. Unique molecular identifiers were incorporated during preparation of the TCRbeta library. TCRdb redid the calling of the PCR reads with MiXCR, one entry per CDR3 protein. The sample lists some 530,000 distinct CDR3 sequences, roughly an eighth occurring once. The entry originates in a study of T-cell reconstitution after alpha-beta-depleted transplantation in children. Specimen: PBMCs from the stem cell graft donor, collected from the stem cell graft. This receptor was obtained from a human donor who donated a stem cell graft to a child with combined immunodeficiency.

The DNA of the CDR3 is TGTGCCTGGAGTGATCCTAGCGGGAAGGCAGATACGCAGTATTTT. It yields the protein CAWSDPSGKADTQYF. J is TRBJ2-3 and V is TRBV30; 9 bases align to TRBD2. Per the germline V gene, CDR1 is GTSNPN and CDR2 is SVGIG (reference sequence). V dropped 1 base and J dropped 4; count of bases not matched to a gene: 6. The CDR3 extends over 15 amino acids.